Presented here are 15 T cell receptor beta chains from one specimen sequenced in a study of T cells in Graves' hyperthyroidism and ophthalmopathy. Amplified TCR beta CDR3 regions derived from RNA transcripts. Researchers ran a first-round RT-PCR on the TCR CDR3 using the HTBI primer set. TCRdb reanalysed the multiplex PCR reads using MiXCR and keeps one entry per CDR3 protein. The sample lists over 700,000 distinct CDR3 sequences, about 38% occurring once. Sequenced sample: blood. These TCRs come from a man younger than 35 with Graves' hyperthyroidism.

The chain couples TRBV25-1 to TRBJ2-7; possibly TRBD1 for D (6 bases). CDR3 length: 14 amino acids. CDR1 is MGHDK, CDR2 SYGVNS, per germline. Trimming pared 7 bases from V and 5 bases from J, leaving 18 bases between. The CDR3 protein is CASTLGQGRHEQYF. The CDR3 bases are TGTGCCAGCACCCTGGGGCAGGGGAGACACGAGCAGTACTTC.

The V and J genes are TRBV9 and TRBJ1-2, with D maybe TRBD1 (6 bases). Germline V gene data show CDR1 as SGDLS and CDR2 as YYNGEE. V was clipped by 5 bases and J by 8 bases, with 16 bases between them. The CDR3 consists of 13 residues. The CDR3 sequence is CASRRGGVYGYTF. In DNA, the CDR3 is TGTGCCAGCAGGAGGGGGGGGGTATACGGCTACACCTTC.

This clonotype was detected many times. The rearrangement links TRBV29-1 to TRBJ1-4; TRBD1 matches at 8 bases. From germline, CDR1 is SQVTM and CDR2 ANQGSEA. The CDR3 is made up of 13 amino acids. The DNA for the CDR3 is TGCAGTGGCAGGGGGCGCGGTGGTGAAAAACTGTTTTTT. It codes for CSGRGRGGEKLFF.

The rearrangement uses TRBV13 and TRBJ1-2, with D possibly matching TRBD1 (5 bases). Trimming cost V 4 bases and J 4 bases, with 16 bases left between them. The CDR3 spans 15 residues. CDR1 is PRHDT and CDR2 is FYEKMQ in the germline V gene (reference sequence). CDR3 bases: TGTGCCAGCAGCTCTTGGGGGGAGATCGGCTATGGCTACACCTTC. This encodes CASSSWGEIGYGYTF. Complete variable domain (other parts from reference TRBV13 and TRBJ1-2): AAGVIQSPRHLIKEKRETATLKCYPIPRHDTVYWYQQGPGQDPQFLISFYEKMQSDKGSIPDRFSAQQFSDYHSELNMSSLELGDSALYFCASSSWGEIGYGYTFGSGTRLTVV.

This clonotype was seen only a few times. A much larger clone differs from this one at a single base, so this may be a read error. V is TRBV29-1 and J is TRBJ2-5; 13 nucleotides align to TRBD2. Germline CDR1 reads SQVTM; CDR2 reads ANQGSEA. This CDR3 comprises 14 residues. This CDR3 is CSAWTSGSQGTQYF. In nucleotides, the CDR3 is TGCAGCGCTTGGACTAGCGGGAGCCAAGGGACCCAGTACTTC.

This clonotype was recorded many times. Being one base from a much bigger clone, this may be a read error. The chain links TRBV15 to TRBJ1-5; D ambiguous. The CDR3 has 12 amino acids. CDR1 is LNHNV and CDR2 is YYDKDF in the germline V gene (reference sequence). V lost 0 bases and J lost 6, with 3 bases in between. CDR3 bases: TGTGCCACCAGCAGAGATCTTCAGCCCCAGCATTTT. The encoded protein is CATSRDLQPQHF.

In its sample, this clonotype was seen a few times. This chain uses TRBV12-3 or TRBV12-4 with TRBJ1-5, with D possibly matching TRBD1 (6 bases). This CDR3 has 15 residues. V lost 6 bases, J lost 5 bases, and 17 bases lay in between. The CDR3 loop reads CASSAGAYRDQPQHF. CDR3 coding DNA: TGTGCCAGCAGCGCAGGGGCCTACCGCGATCAGCCCCAGCATTTT.

The chain recombines TRBV5-1 with TRBJ1-1; 8 positions agree with TRBD1. The CDR3 extends over 14 amino acids. Trimming at V came to 5 bases and at J to 6 bases, leaving 9 bases not matched to a gene. Germline V gives CDR1 SGHRS, CDR2 YFSETQ. The CDR3 DNA sequence: TGCGCCAGCAGGTCACAGGGGGGGGACCCTGAAGCTTTCTTT. It translates to CASRSQGGDPEAFF.

The chain carries TRBV13 and TRBJ1-2; D is possibly TRBD1 (5 bases). Trimming removed 0 bases from V and 4 bases from J, with 15 bases in between. The CDR3 length is 16 residues. Per germline, CDR1 PRHDT and CDR2 FYEKMQ (reference sequence). Here the CDR3 DNA reads TGTGCCAGCAGCTTAGGCCTTACAGAGGGGAGCTATGGCTACACCTTC. As protein: CASSLGLTEGSYGYTF.

Turning to this clonotype: The junction departs from germline at one end; a sequencing error may be responsible. The J gene is TRBJ1-1, the V gene TRBV12-5; D not certain. CDR1 is LGHNT, CDR2 FRNRAP, per germline. This CDR3 region has 14 residues. CDR3 nucleotides: TGTGCTAGTGGTTTGGTAGAACAGCGCACTGAAGCCTTCTTT. Encoded protein: CASGLVEQRTEAFF.

This clonotype occurred a few times. The CDR3 protein is CASSSRTGGEETQYF. The CDR3 bases are TGTGCCAGCAGCTCTAGGACAGGGGGCGAGGAGACCCAGTACTTC. The genes are TRBV11-3 and TRBJ2-5, with TRBD1 identical over 11 bases. Germline V lookup: CDR1 SGHNT, CDR2 YENEEA. J lost 5 bases, V lost 4 bases, and 6 bases had no gene match. The CDR3 runs 15 residues.

This clonotype was found many times. The gene calls are TRBV10-3 and TRBJ2-7, with 8 nucleotides matching TRBD2. CDR1 ENHRY and CDR2 SYGVKD come from the germline V gene. V lost 2 bases to trimming and J lost 2 bases; unmatched junction nucleotides: 2. The CDR3 has 14 amino acids. Here the CDR3 DNA reads TGTGCCATCAGTGAGGGACTAGCCACCTACGAGCAGTACTTC. It translates to CAISEGLATYEQYF.

The sample holds a few counts of this clonotype. The V call is TRBV10-1, the J call TRBJ2-7; 8 nucleotides agree with TRBD2. The germline gives CDR1 WNHNN, CDR2 SYGVQD (reference sequence). Germline trimming cut 8 bases from V and 3 bases from J; bases unmatched to any gene: 6. The CDR3 totals 13 residues. CDR3 amino acids: CASPSAGGYEQYF. CDR3 nucleotides: TGCGCCAGCCCCTCCGCGGGGGGCTACGAGCAGTACTTC.

The genes are TRBV2 and TRBJ1-1, with D perhaps matching TRBD1 (5 bases). Per the germline V gene, CDR1 is SNHLY and CDR2 is FYNNEI. V was trimmed by 5 bases and J by 10 bases, leaving 14 bases between them. The CDR3 has 12 residues. The CDR3 sequence is CASSYSAQGAFF. CDR3 coding DNA: TGTGCCAGCAGTTACTCGGCGCAGGGAGCTTTCTTT.

This clonotype was detected many times. The chain combines TRBV10-3 with TRBJ2-7; no clear D. The CDR3 covers 11 residues. The germline V gene has CDR1 ENHRY and CDR2 SYGVKD. Deletions cut 0 bases from V and 5 bases from J, with 2 bases between. The CDR3 nucleotides read TGTGCCATCAGTGAGTCGGACGAGCAGTACTTC. It codes for CAISESDEQYF.